One sample yielded the 18 T cell receptor beta chains listed below, sequenced in a study of blood T cell repertoires in COVID-19. Profiling relied on immunoSEQ multiplex PCR, and the TCRdb table lists in-frame clones only, not all of them. The top ten hold approximately 4.5% of the sample, which has about 97,000 clones, 65% to 85% seen once. The sample taken for sequencing was peripheral blood. The receptors stem from a man in his sixties with acute or convalescent COVID-19.

This chain uses TRBV5-6 with TRBJ2-1, with D possibly TRBD2 on 6 matching bases. The CDR3 runs 15 residues. V lost 0 bases and J 6 bases, leaving 13 bases between the germline ends. Germline-derived CDR1 and CDR2 are SGHDT and YYEEEE. DNA of the CDR3: TGTGCCAGCAGCTTGGTAGGGCTAGCGTCCAATGAGCAGTTCTTC. Translation gives CASSLVGLASNEQFF.

The V and J genes are TRBV2 and TRBJ2-3; D not certain. There are 11 residues in the CDR3. V dropped 3 bases and J dropped 5 bases, with 3 bases sitting between them. Germline V lookup: CDR1 SNHLY, CDR2 FYNNEI. The CDR3 loop is CASSDRDTQYF. In nucleotides, the CDR3 is TGTGCCAGCAGTGATCGAGATACGCAGTATTTT.

The V call is TRBV7-9, the J call TRBJ2-4; D is unresolved. CDR1 is SEHNR, CDR2 FQNEAQ, per germline (reference sequence). The CDR3 runs 13 residues. V dropped 4 bases and J dropped 8 bases, with 12 bases sitting between them. This CDR3 reads CASSSTYRDIQYF. CDR3 DNA: TGTGCCAGCAGCTCCACCTATCGGGACATTCAGTACTTC.

This clone was seen a single time. The J gene is TRBJ2-4, the V gene TRBV9; 9 bases are a match to TRBD1. The CDR3 covers 14 residues. Germline values: CDR1 SGDLS, CDR2 YYNGEE. With 2 bases clipped from V and 5 bases from J, the junction kept 2 bases outside the gene matches. The CDR3 spells CASSVGDRENIQYF. DNA of the CDR3: TGTGCCAGCAGCGTCGGGGACAGGGAAAACATTCAGTACTTC.

This chain uses TRBV6-6 with TRBJ1-1; D might be TRBD1 (5 bases). The CDR3 is 12 amino acids. V lost 8 bases, J lost 10 bases, and 17 bases lay in between. The germline V gene has CDR1 MNHNY and CDR2 SVGAGI (reference sequence). The CDR3 protein is CASGRDSLAAFF. The CDR3, as DNA: TGTGCCAGCGGACGCGACAGCCTGGCAGCTTTCTTT.

The J gene is TRBJ2-2, the V gene TRBV3-1 (or the pseudogene TRBV3-2); D perhaps matches TRBD2 (6 bases). Germline assignment: CDR1 LGHDT and CDR2 YNNKEL (reference sequence). The V gene lost 5 bases and the J gene lost 5 bases, with 15 bases spanning the gap. The CDR3 has 15 residues. CDR3 region: CASSSRLGWTGELFF. CDR3 DNA: TGTGCCAGCAGCTCCCGACTAGGGTGGACCGGGGAGCTGTTTTTT.

The chain joins TRBV4-3 to TRBJ2-1, with 8 nucleotides matching TRBD1. This CDR3 is 16 amino acids long. After removal of 3 bases from V and 2 bases from J, the junction contained 6 bases not matched to a gene. Germline values: CDR1 LGHNA, CDR2 YSLEER. This chain's CDR3 is CASSQTGQAPYNEQFF. CDR3 DNA: TGCGCCAGCAGCCAGACGGGACAGGCCCCCTACAATGAGCAGTTCTTC.

This clone came up once. The rearrangement links TRBV21-1 to TRBJ2-7; no check of the table's D call, TRBD1, against the DNA was made. TRBV21-1 is a pseudogene segment. This CDR3 has 15 residues. CDR3 nucleotide sequence: TGTGCCAGCAGCAAAGGAGGGGGACAAAGCTACGAGCAGTACTTC. Translating gives CASSKGGGQSYEQYF.

The chain is built from TRBV2 and TRBJ1-5; possibly TRBD1 for D (6 bases). Trimming cost V 6 bases and J 3 bases, with 12 bases left between them. From germline, CDR1 is SNHLY and CDR2 FYNNEI. The CDR3 totals 14 residues. CDR3 in DNA: TGTGCCAGCAGCGGGACACAGATCAATCAGCCCCAGCATTTT. It codes for CASSGTQINQPQHF.

The chain is built from TRBV7-9 and TRBJ2-2; D is perhaps TRBD2 (5 bases). Trimming removed 5 bases at V and 7 bases at J, with 14 bases between. The germline V gene encodes CDR1 SEHNR and CDR2 FQNEAQ (reference sequence). The CDR3 is made up of 14 amino acids. The DNA for the CDR3 is TGTGCCAGCAGCCTACTAGATTCTCGCGGGGAGCTGTTTTTT. Protein sequence: CASSLLDSRGELFF. Variable domain in full (rest from reference TRBV7-9 and TRBJ2-2): DTGVSQNPRHKITKRGQNVTFRCDPISEHNRLYWYRQTLGQGPEFLTYFQNEAQLEKSRLLSDRFSAERPKGSFSTLEIQRTEQGDSAMYLCASSLLDSRGELFFGEGSRLTVL.

This clone came up a few times. The chain joins TRBV28 to TRBJ1-6; a possible D gene is TRBD1 (5 bases). Germline CDR1 reads MDHEN; CDR2 reads SYDVKM. Trimming removed 4 bases at V and 6 bases at J, with 10 bases between. The CDR3 has 14 residues. This chain's CDR3 is CASSSPGGNSPLHF. The CDR3 DNA follows: TGTGCCAGCAGTTCCCCGGGGGGTAATTCACCCCTCCACTTT.

This chain uses TRBV12-3 or TRBV12-4 with TRBJ1-4; D unclear. Trimming took off 2 bases at V and 7 bases at J, with 8 bases between the two ends. CDR3 length: 13 amino acids. CDR3 region: CASSLYRAEKLFF. The CDR3 bases are TGTGCCAGCAGTTTATACAGAGCTGAAAAACTGTTTTTT.

This chain uses TRBV7-2 with TRBJ1-2; 9 bases match TRBD1. Trimming removed 5 bases from V and 14 bases from J; junction bases left unmatched: 15. CDR1 and CDR2 (germline): SGHTA, FQGNSA. The CDR3 contains 14 residues. CDR3 sequence reads: CASSAQPGQGVWTF. Written as DNA, the CDR3 is TGTGCCAGCAGCGCTCAACCGGGACAGGGCGTCTGGACCTTC.

The rearrangement joins TRBV10-3 to TRBJ1-1; D is possibly TRBD1 (5 bases). This CDR3 comprises 15 residues. Trimming removed 4 bases at V and 4 bases at J, with 16 bases between. Per germline, CDR1 ENHRY and CDR2 SYGVKD. For the CDR3, the DNA is TGTGCCATCAGTGGAGTGCTGGGGCCGAGCACTGAAGCTTTCTTT. As protein: CAISGVLGPSTEAFF.

This chain links TRBV9 with TRBJ2-3; 9 bases match TRBD1. V lost 7 bases and J lost 2; bases outside the gene matches: 8. Germline CDR1 and CDR2: SGDLS and YYNGEE. The CDR3 consists of 15 residues. CDR3 region: CASRARDRDTDTQYF. The CDR3, as DNA: TGTGCCAGCCGGGCCCGGGACAGGGACACAGATACGCAGTATTTT.

This chain connects TRBV30 to TRBJ2-1; 8 bases are shared with TRBD1. CDR1 and CDR2 from the germline V gene are GTSNPN and SVGIG (reference sequence). After removal of 4 bases from V and 4 bases from J, the junction contained 6 bases not matched to a gene. There are 14 residues in the CDR3. This chain's CDR3 is CAWIQGGSYNEQFF. In nucleotides, the CDR3 is TGTGCCTGGATACAGGGGGGTAGTTACAATGAGCAGTTCTTC.

The chain employs TRBV18 and TRBJ1-1; no clear D gene. The V end lost 6 bases, the J end lost 1 base, and 15 bases lay between the germline ends. There are 15 residues in the CDR3. The germline V gene has CDR1 KGHSH and CDR2 LQKENI. The CDR3 loop reads CASSTIITANTEAFF. As DNA, the CDR3 is TGTGCCAGCTCCACGATAATAACAGCGAACACTGAAGCTTTCTTT. Based on the CDR3 plus reference TRBV18 and TRBJ1-1, the full variable domain is NAGVMQNPRHLVRRRGQEARLRCSPMKGHSHVYWYRQLPEEGLKFMVYLQKENIIDESGMPKERFSAEFPKEGPSILRIQQVVRGDSAAYFCASSTIITANTEAFFGQGTRLTVV.

The chain is built from TRBV7-2 and TRBJ2-4; D gene ambiguous. Trimming cost V 1 base and J 0 bases, with 16 bases left between them. Germline CDR1 is SGHTA and CDR2 is FQGNSA. The CDR3 consists of 18 residues. The CDR3 loop is CASSLVAQNTQAKNIQYF. In nucleotides, the CDR3 is TGTGCCAGCAGCTTAGTCGCCCAGAATACCCAAGCCAAAAACATTCAGTACTTC.